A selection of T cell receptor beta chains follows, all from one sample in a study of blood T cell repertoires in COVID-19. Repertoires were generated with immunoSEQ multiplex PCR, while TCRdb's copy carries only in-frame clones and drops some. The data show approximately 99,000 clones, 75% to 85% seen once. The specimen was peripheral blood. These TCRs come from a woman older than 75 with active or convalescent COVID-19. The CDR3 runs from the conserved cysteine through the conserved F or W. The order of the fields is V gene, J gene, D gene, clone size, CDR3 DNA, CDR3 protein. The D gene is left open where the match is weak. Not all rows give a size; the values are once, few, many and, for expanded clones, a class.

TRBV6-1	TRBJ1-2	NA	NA	TGTGCCAGCAGTTCTCCGGGGGGACGCGGCTACACCTTC	CASSSPGGRGYTF
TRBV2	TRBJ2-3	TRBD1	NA	TGTGCCAGCTGCCCACAGGGGCTGTGGACAGATACGCAGTATTTT	CASCPQGLWTDTQYF
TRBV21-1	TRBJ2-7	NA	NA	TGTGCCAGCAGCAAACCGGACAGGGTGCCCGAGCAGTACTTC	CASSKPDRVPEQYF
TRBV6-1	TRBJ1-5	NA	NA	TGTGCCAGCAGTGAAGCATCCGGACAGTGGAGCAATCAGCCCCAGCATTTT	CASSEASGQWSNQPQHF
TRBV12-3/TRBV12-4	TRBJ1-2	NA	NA	TGTGCCAGCAGTTTATCAGGGGCCCATGGCTACACCTTC	CASSLSGAHGYTF
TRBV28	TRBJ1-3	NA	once	TGTGCCAGCAGTTTTTTAAGAAACACCATATATTTT	CASSFLRNTIYF
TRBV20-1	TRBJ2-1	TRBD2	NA	TGCAGTGCTAGTAGCGGGAGTCTGGAGTTCTTC	CSASSGSLEFF
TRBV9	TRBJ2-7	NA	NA	TGTGCCAGCAGCCCCGGACAGAACCGTTACGAGCAGTACTTC	CASSPGQNRYEQYF
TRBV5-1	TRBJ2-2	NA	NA	TGCGCCAGCAGCCCGCGGACAGCCAACACCGGGGAGCTGTTTTTT	CASSPRTANTGELFF
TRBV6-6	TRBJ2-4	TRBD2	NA	TGTGCCAGCAGTTGGGTAGCGGGAGGGAAAAACATTCAGTACTTC	CASSWVAGGKNIQYF
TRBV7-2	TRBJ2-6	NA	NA	TGTGCCAGCAGTCCCACTTCGACAGAATACGGCTCTGGGGCCAACGTCCTGACTTTC	CASSPTSTEYGSGANVLTF
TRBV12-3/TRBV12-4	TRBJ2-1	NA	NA	TGTGCCAGCAGTTTCTATCGGGGTGAGCAGTTCTTC	CASSFYRGEQFF
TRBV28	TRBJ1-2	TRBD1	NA	TGTGCTAGCAGTGTAGGGGGACAGGGCTTACCTAACTATGGCTACACCTTC	CASSVGGQGLPNYGYTF
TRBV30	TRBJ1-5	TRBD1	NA	TGTGCCTGCCAGCCGGGACAGGGGAATCAGCCCCAGCATTTT	CACQPGQGNQPQHF
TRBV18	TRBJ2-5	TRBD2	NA	TGTGCCAGCTCACGCACAGCGGGAGGAGGACAAGAGACCCAGTACTTC	CASSRTAGGGQETQYF
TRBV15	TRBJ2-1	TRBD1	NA	TGTGCCACCAGCAGGGACAGGGGCACAGACAATGAGCAGTTCTTC	CATSRDRGTDNEQFF
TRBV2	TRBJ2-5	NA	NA	TGTGCCAGCAGTGGAAAGGGGCAAGAGACCCAGTACTTC	CASSGKGQETQYF
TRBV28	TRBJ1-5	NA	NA	TGTGCCAGCATGGGGCTCGGAGATCCACGAAATCAGCCCCAGCATTTT	CASMGLGDPRNQPQHF
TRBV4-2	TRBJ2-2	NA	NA	TGTGCCAGCAGCAGGGACTTGACTACCGGGGAGCTGTTTTTT	CASSRDLTTGELFF
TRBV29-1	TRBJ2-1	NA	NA	TGCAGCGTTGAAGTGCAGGGGGGCGGTGAGCAGTTCTTC	CSVEVQGGGEQFF
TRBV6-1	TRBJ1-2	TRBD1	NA	TGTGCCAGCAGTGAAGCTGGGACAGTCTCCTATGGCTACACCTTC	CASSEAGTVSYGYTF
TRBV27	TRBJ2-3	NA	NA	TGTGCCAGCAGTTTATCCGCGGGGTGGGGCACAGATACGCAGTATTTT	CASSLSAGWGTDTQYF
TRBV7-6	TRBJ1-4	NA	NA	TGTGCCAGCAGTGGGGGGGGGAAACTGTTTTTT	CASSGGGKLFF
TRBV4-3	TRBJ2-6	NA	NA	TGCGCCAGCAGTGGGGGGAGCTCTGGGGCCAACGTCCTGACTTTC	CASSGGSSGANVLTF
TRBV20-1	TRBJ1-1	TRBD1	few	TGCAGTGCTAGTAACAGGGGGCTGGGCACTGAAGCTTTCTTT	CSASNRGLGTEAFF
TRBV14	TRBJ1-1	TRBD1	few	TGTGCCAGCAGCTTGAGGACAGGGAGAAACACTGAAGCTTTCTTT	CASSLRTGRNTEAFF
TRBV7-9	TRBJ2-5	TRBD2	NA	TGTGCCAGCAGCTTAAATCCGGGACTAGAGGGTGGAGAGACCCAGTACTTC	CASSLNPGLEGGETQYF
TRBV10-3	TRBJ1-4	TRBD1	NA	TGTGCCATCAGTGATGGGACAGCTAATGAAAAACTGTTTTTT	CAISDGTANEKLFF
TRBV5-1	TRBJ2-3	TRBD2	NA	TGTGCCAGCAGCTTGGGGTCGGGAGGTGGAGATACGCAGTATTTT	CASSLGSGGGDTQYF
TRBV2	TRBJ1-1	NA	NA	TGTGCCAGCAGTGAAGAGGCAGGGGCTCACACTGAAGCTTTCTTT	CASSEEAGAHTEAFF
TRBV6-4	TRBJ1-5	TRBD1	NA	TGTGCCAGCAACGGGGGCGGACAGGGTTGGGGCAATCAGCCCCAGCATTTT	CASNGGGQGWGNQPQHF
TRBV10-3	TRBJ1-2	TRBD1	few	TGTGCCATCAGTGAGTTACAGGGGTTCTACACCTTC	CAISELQGFYTF
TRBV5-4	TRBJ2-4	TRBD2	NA	TGTGCCAGCAGCTCTACCACAGCGGGAGGCCAAAACATTCAGTACTTC	CASSSTTAGGQNIQYF
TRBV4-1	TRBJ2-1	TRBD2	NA	TGCGCCAGCAGCCAAGACGGGCTAGCGGACAATGAGCAGTTCTTC	CASSQDGLADNEQFF
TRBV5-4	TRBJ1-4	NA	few	TGTGCCAGCAGCTTGGGGTCAGGGGAGGAAAAACTGTTTTTT	CASSLGSGEEKLFF
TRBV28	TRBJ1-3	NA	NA	TGTGCCAGCAGACGGGACATGTCTAACACCATATATTTT	CASRRDMSNTIYF
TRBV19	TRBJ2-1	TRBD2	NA	TGTGCCAGTAGTGAACGGGACTATGGGGAGCAGTTCTTC	CASSERDYGEQFF
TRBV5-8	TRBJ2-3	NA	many	TGTGCCAGCCCGACGGCGGGCCCCCCGGACGATACGCAGTATTTT	CASPTAGPPDDTQYF
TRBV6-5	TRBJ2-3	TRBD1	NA	TGTGCCAGCAGTACGTGGGACAGACCTACGCAGTATTTT	CASSTWDRPTQYF
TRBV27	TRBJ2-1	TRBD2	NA	TGTGCCAGCAGTTTCCCCCCCCTAGCGGGAGGGCATGGGAATGAGCAGTTCTTC	CASSFPPLAGGHGNEQFF
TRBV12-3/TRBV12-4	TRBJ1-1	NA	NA	TGTGCCAGCAGCCGACAAACGAACACTGAAGCTTTCTTT	CASSRQTNTEAFF
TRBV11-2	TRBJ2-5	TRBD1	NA	TGTGCCAGCAGCTTAGGGGACAGGGGTGGCGAGACCCAGTACTTC	CASSLGDRGGETQYF
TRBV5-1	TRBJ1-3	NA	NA	TGCGCCAGCAGCCCGGACAGCCCAACCTCTGGAAACACCATATATTTT	CASSPDSPTSGNTIYF
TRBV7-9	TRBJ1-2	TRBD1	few	TGTGCCAGCAGCGAACAGGGGAGAGGGTATGGCTACACCTTC	CASSEQGRGYGYTF
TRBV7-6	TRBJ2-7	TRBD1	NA	TGTGCCAGCAGCTCCCCAGGGGGTGGGCAGTACTTC	CASSSPGGGQYF
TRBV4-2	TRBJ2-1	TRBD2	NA	TGTGCCAGCAGCCAAGAGCCTAGCGGGAGGGGTGAGCAGTTCTTC	CASSQEPSGRGEQFF
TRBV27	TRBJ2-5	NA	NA	TGTGCCAGCAGTTCCCCCCCGGGTGCGGGACAGACCACGACCCAGTACTTC	CASSSPPGAGQTTTQYF